This T cell receptor (beta chain) was recorded in a study of shared T cell receptors in the human thymus. The CDR3 is 15 residues long. The trim removed 1 base at V and 4 bases at J, leaving 7 bases unmatched. Germline CDR1 is ENHRY and CDR2 is SYGVKD. Libraries were prepared by immunoSEQ multiplex PCR; TCRdb keeps only in-frame clonotypes and omits some of them. Altogether hundreds of thousands of clones are present, 70% to 90% being singletons, with the ten largest covering 0.0094%. The same sample was also studied in work on human thymus T cells. That report notes: Thymus pieces cut out during corrective heart surgery were the tissue that was used. An apparent bias in V and J gene usage was seen in thymic and blood repertoires. Related research described strongly overlapping thymic repertoires in unrelated people.

This sequence originates from a boy under two years old with a congenital heart defect. The chain has TRBV10-3 and TRBJ2-7; 7 bases map to TRBD2. Source material: thymocytes. CDR3 sequence (DNA): TGTGCCATCAGTGAGTACACGGGGGGTTCTTACGAGCAGTACTTC. Its translation is CAISEYTGGSYEQYF.